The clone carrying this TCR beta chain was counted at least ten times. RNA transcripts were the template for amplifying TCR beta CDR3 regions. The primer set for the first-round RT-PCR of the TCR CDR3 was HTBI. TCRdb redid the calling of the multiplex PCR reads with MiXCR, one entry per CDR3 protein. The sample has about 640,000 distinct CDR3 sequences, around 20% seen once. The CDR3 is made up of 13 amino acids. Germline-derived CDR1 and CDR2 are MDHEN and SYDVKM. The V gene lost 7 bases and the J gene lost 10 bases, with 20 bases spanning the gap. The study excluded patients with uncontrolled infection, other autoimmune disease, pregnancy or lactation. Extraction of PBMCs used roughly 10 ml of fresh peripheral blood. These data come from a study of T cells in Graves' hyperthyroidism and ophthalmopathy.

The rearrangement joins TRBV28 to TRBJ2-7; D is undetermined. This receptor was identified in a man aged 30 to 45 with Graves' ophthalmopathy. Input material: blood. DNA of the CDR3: TGTGCCAGCAAGGCGAACTACCTTGGTGAACAGTACTTC. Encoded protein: CASKANYLGEQYF.